These 19 T cell receptor beta chains share one sample of origin, sequenced in a study of shared clonotypes between healthy human individuals. Sequencing used immunoSEQ multiplex PCR; TCRdb keeps in-frame clones, though not all of them. The profile shows about 2.1 million clones, over 85% of them singletons. CD8 cells classed as naive were CD45RO-negative and positively selected for CCR7, excluding terminally differentiated effector memory CD45RA+ cells. The sequenced sample was naive CD8+ T cells from PBMCs. These receptors were obtained from a man between 18 and 35 years old in good health. Some clones in this sample may be carry-over from other donors' samples.

This sequence joins TRBV7-9 and TRBJ1-4; no definite D call. The ends were cut back, 4 bases at V and 0 bases at J, with 15 bases in the middle. The CDR3 has 17 residues. Per the germline V gene, CDR1 is SEHNR and CDR2 is FQNEAQ (reference sequence). CDR3 DNA sequence: TGTGCCAGCAGCTCCGATCCGATTGCACCAACTAATGAAAAACTGTTTTTT. Residues: CASSSDPIAPTNEKLFF. The full variable domain, with the rest looked up from reference TRBV7-9 and TRBJ1-4, is DTGVSQNPRHKITKRGQNVTFRCDPISEHNRLYWYRQTLGQGPEFLTYFQNEAQLEKSRLLSDRFSAERPKGSFSTLEIQRTEQGDSAMYLCASSSDPIAPTNEKLFFGSGTQLSVL.

This chain links TRBV11-3 with TRBJ2-2; TRBD1 matches at 10 bases. The CDR3 runs to 17 residues. J lost 5 bases, V lost 1 base, and 7 bases had no gene match. Germline values: CDR1 SGHNT, CDR2 YENEEA. The DNA for the CDR3 is TGTGCCAGCAGCTTAGTCGTGACAGGGGGCGTAACCGGGGAGCTGTTTTTT. Its protein product is CASSLVVTGGVTGELFF.

Here the CDR3 DNA reads TGCGCCAGCAGCCCTCTAGCGGGAGGGGACTACAATGAGCAGTTCTTC. Encoded protein: CASSPLAGGDYNEQFF. This chain connects TRBV5-1 to TRBJ2-1; 12 positions match TRBD2. The trim removed 4 bases at V and 3 bases at J, leaving 5 bases unmatched. The CDR3 sequence is 16 residues long. The germline CDR1 and CDR2 sequences are SGHRS and YFSETQ.

The rearrangement joins TRBV10-3 to TRBJ1-1, with unresolved D. Germline V lookup: CDR1 ENHRY, CDR2 SYGVKD. Trimming took off 6 bases at V and 4 bases at J, with 12 bases between the two ends. The CDR3 covers 13 residues. This CDR3 is CAIRVTGITEAFF. The CDR3 nucleotides are TGTGCCATCAGAGTGACGGGGATCACTGAAGCTTTCTTT.

The J gene is TRBJ2-2, the V gene TRBV28; 7 bases fit TRBD1. Germline V gene lookup returns CDR1 MDHEN and CDR2 SYDVKM. This CDR3 has 15 residues. J gave up 0 bases and V 2 bases, and 0 bases lay outside the gene matches. CDR3 coding DNA: TGTGCCAGCAGTTTAAGGGGGCCGAACACCGGGGAGCTGTTTTTT. Translating it yields CASSLRGPNTGELFF.

This sequence joins TRBV15 and TRBJ1-4, with a weak D call TRBD1 (6 bases). The CDR3 length is 15 residues. V lost 1 base and J 8 bases, leaving 14 bases between the germline ends. The V gene's germline CDR1 is LNHNV and CDR2 YYDKDF (reference sequence). This CDR3 is CATSRVLAGEEKLFF. CDR3 nucleotide sequence: TGTGCCACCAGCAGAGTACTGGCAGGGGAAGAAAAACTGTTTTTT.

Of note for this clone: The sample has other DNA sequences that encode this CDR3 too. The rearrangement links TRBV14 to TRBJ2-1, with D maybe TRBD2 (6 bases). There are 13 residues in the CDR3. Germline V gene data show CDR1 as SGHDN and CDR2 as FVKESK. The V and J ends lost 1 base and 7 bases respectively, with 8 bases between them. The DNA of the CDR3 is TGTGCCAGCAGCCAAGTGGGGGGAAATGAGCAGTTCTTC. This sequence encodes CASSQVGGNEQFF.

The V and J genes are TRBV27 and TRBJ2-7; 7 nucleotides align to TRBD2. V was clipped by 5 bases and J by 3 bases; unmatched bases: 13. There are 16 residues in the CDR3. Germline V gene sequence: CDR1 MNHEY, CDR2 SMNVEV (reference sequence). In nucleotides, the CDR3 is TGTGCCAGCAGTCAAAATCCGGGACTACCCTACTACGAGCAGTACTTC. The encoded protein is CASSQNPGLPYYEQYF.

As to this clone: Other nucleotide sequences in the sample specify the same CDR3. This sequence joins TRBV30 and TRBJ2-3, with D perhaps TRBD2 (5 bases). CDR1 and CDR2 (germline): GTSNPN, SVGIG (reference sequence). Trimming removed 1 base at V and 1 base at J, with 6 bases between. The CDR3 contains 13 residues. In DNA, the CDR3 is TGTGCCTGGAGTGGGCGGGGCACAGATACGCAGTATTTT. Amino acid sequence: CAWSGRGTDTQYF. The full variable domain, completed using reference TRBV30 and TRBJ2-3, is SQTIHQWPATLVQPVGSPLSLECTVEGTSNPNLYWYRQAAGRGLQLLFYSVGIGQISSEVPQNLSASRPQDRQFILSSKKLLLSDSGFYLCAWSGRGTDTQYFGPGTRLTVL.

The V call is TRBV7-9, the J call TRBJ2-1; TRBD2 might be the D (6 bases). The CDR3 covers 19 residues. The V end was cut by 5 bases, the J end by 0 bases, with 23 bases between. Germline CDR1 and CDR2: SEHNR and FQNEAQ (reference sequence). The CDR3, as DNA: TGTGCCAGCAGCCCCCCCGTGGGAGGCGAACTTAGCTCCTACAATGAGCAGTTCTTC. It is translated as CASSPPVGGELSSYNEQFF.

V is TRBV7-2 and J is TRBJ2-7; perhaps TRBD2 as D (6 bases). Germline V gene sequence: CDR1 SGHTA, CDR2 FQGNSA. V lost 1 base and J lost 3, with 13 bases in between. CDR3 length: 15 residues. The CDR3 protein is CASSLVGGLGYEQYF. The CDR3 region has the DNA TGTGCCAGCAGCTTAGTGGGGGGTCTTGGCTACGAGCAGTACTTC.

The chain carries TRBV7-8 and TRBJ1-1; D gene uncertain. This CDR3 is 14 amino acids long. Trimming removed 0 bases from V and 1 base from J, with 6 bases in between. Germline V lookup: CDR1 SGHVS, CDR2 FQNEAQ. CDR3 region: CASSLAPENTEAFF. CDR3 coding DNA: TGTGCCAGCAGCTTAGCGCCAGAGAACACTGAAGCTTTCTTT.

The CDR3 DNA is TGTGCCAGCAGCTTGGAGGCGGGCATAGGCTACACCTTC. Amino acid sequence: CASSLEAGIGYTF. This rearrangement joins TRBV5-5 to TRBJ1-2; D gene unclear. The germline CDR1 and CDR2 sequences are SGHKS and YYEKEE (reference sequence). The CDR3 is made up of 13 amino acids. V lost 0 bases, J lost 8 bases, and 11 bases lay in between.

The chain joins TRBV27 to TRBJ2-7; 8 bases match TRBD1. The CDR3 spans 13 residues. Unmatched junction bases numbered 8, after V lost 10 bases and J lost 3 bases. CDR1 is MNHEY, CDR2 SMNVEV, per germline (reference sequence). CDR3 region: CANFRDRIYEQYF. CDR3 bases: TGTGCCAACTTCCGGGACAGGATCTACGAGCAGTACTTC.

The rearrangement joins TRBV19 to TRBJ2-7; 7 bases line up with TRBD2. The V gene's germline CDR1 is LNHDA and CDR2 SQIVND (reference sequence). The CDR3 length is 15 residues. V was clipped by 5 bases and J by 6 bases; unmatched bases: 13. The CDR3 DNA reads TGTGCCAGTAGTGCCCCTTGGCGGGAGCTCGGCGAGCAGTACTTC. Translated, it gives CASSAPWRELGEQYF.

This chain joins TRBV5-6 and TRBJ2-6; 7 bases agree with TRBD1. Trimming removed 4 bases from V and 0 bases from J; junction bases left unmatched: 7. The germline CDR1 and CDR2 sequences are SGHDT and YYEEEE. The CDR3 runs to 17 residues. CDR3 in DNA: TGTGCCAGCAGCGTCCGGGACAGATACTCTGGGGCCAACGTCCTGACTTTC. Its protein is CASSVRDRYSGANVLTF.

As regards this clone: Additional DNA sequences in this sample encode the identical CDR3. DNA of the CDR3: TGTGCCAGCAGCGTAGGAGGCAACCCCTACAATGAGCAGTTCTTC. Protein: CASSVGGNPYNEQFF. V usage is TRBV9 and J usage is TRBJ2-1; D remains unclear. The CDR3 totals 15 residues. V was clipped by 0 bases and J by 2 bases, with 9 bases between them. Germline-derived CDR1 and CDR2 are SGDLS and YYNGEE.

The chain has TRBV7-6 and TRBJ2-1; 7 nucleotides agree with TRBD1. Germline CDR1 and CDR2: SGHVS and FNYEAQ. Germline trimming cut 4 bases from V and 8 bases from J; bases unmatched to any gene: 11. The CDR3 spans 15 residues. The CDR3 DNA follows: TGTGCCAGCAGCTCCGAGGGGGCTACCTTTCATGAGCAGTTCTTC. This gives the protein CASSSEGATFHEQFF.

V gene TRBV5-4 combines with J gene TRBJ2-3, with 8 bases identical to TRBD1. The CDR3 is 15 amino acids. Germline loops: CDR1 SGHNT, CDR2 YYREEE (reference sequence). Losses at the gene ends were 4 bases for V and 3 bases for J; bases not matched to a gene: 7. The CDR3 coding sequence is TGTGCCAGCAGCGGCGGACAGGGAGAGACAGATACGCAGTATTTT. Amino acids: CASSGGQGETDTQYF. The whole variable domain, remainder taken from reference TRBV5-4 and TRBJ2-3, is ETGVTQSPTHLIKTRGQQVTLRCSSQSGHNTVSWYQQALGQGPQFIFQYYREEENGRGNFPPRFSGLQFPNYSSELNVNALELDDSALYLCASSGGQGETDTQYFGPGTRLTVL.